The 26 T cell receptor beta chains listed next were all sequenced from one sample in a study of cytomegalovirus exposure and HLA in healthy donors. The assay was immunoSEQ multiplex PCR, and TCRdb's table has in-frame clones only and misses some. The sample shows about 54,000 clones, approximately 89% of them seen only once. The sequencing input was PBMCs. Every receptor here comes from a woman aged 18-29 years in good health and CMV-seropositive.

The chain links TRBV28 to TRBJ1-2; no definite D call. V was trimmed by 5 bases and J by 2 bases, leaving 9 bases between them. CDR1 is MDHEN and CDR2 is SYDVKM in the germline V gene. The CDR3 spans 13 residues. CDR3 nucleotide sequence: TGTGCCAGCAGTCCGGCGGGGAACTATGGCTACACCTTC. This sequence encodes CASSPAGNYGYTF.

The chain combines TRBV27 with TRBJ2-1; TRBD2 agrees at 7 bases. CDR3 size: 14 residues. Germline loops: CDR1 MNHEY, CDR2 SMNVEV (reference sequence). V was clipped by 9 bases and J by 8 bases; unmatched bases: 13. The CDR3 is CASRPGTIGHEQFF. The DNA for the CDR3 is TGTGCCAGTCGTCCCGGGACTATAGGCCATGAGCAGTTCTTC.

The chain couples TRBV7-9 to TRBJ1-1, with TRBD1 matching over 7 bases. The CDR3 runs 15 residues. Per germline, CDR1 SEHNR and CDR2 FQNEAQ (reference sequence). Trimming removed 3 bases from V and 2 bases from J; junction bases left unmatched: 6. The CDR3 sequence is CASSLDRRTNTEAFF. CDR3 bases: TGTGCCAGCAGCTTGGACAGGCGTACCAACACTGAAGCTTTCTTT.

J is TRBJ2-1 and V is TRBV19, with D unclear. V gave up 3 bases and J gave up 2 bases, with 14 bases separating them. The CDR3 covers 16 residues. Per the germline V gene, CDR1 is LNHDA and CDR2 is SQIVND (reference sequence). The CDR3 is CASSISLAAPYNEQFF. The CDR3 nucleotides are TGTGCCAGTAGTATTTCTCTGGCGGCGCCCTACAATGAGCAGTTCTTC.

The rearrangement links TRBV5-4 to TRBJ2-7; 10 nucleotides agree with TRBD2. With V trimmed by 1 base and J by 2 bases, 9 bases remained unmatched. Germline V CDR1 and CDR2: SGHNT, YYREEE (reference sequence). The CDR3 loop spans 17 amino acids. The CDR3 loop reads CASSLWLAGALTYEQYF. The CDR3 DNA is TGTGCCAGCAGCTTGTGGCTAGCGGGGGCGCTGACCTACGAGCAGTACTTC.

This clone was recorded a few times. CDR3: CASSLAGTDSYEQYF. The CDR3 DNA reads TGTGCCAGCAGCTTGGCCGGTACAGACTCCTACGAGCAGTACTTC. The chain combines TRBV5-6 with TRBJ2-7; no definite D call. V lost 0 bases and J lost 0, with 10 bases in between. The germline V gene has CDR1 SGHDT and CDR2 YYEEEE. This CDR3 has 15 residues.

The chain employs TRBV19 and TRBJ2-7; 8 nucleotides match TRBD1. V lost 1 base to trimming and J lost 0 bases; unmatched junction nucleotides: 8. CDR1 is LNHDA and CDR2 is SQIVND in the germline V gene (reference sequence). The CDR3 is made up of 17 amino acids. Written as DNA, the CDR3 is TGTGCCAGTAGTATAGCTCGACAGGGGCTAAACTCCTACGAGCAGTACTTC. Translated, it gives CASSIARQGLNSYEQYF.

The CDR3 bases are TGTGCCAGCAGTTACACAGGGGGCACATACAATGAGCAGTTCTTC. Its translation is CASSYTGGTYNEQFF. The chain carries TRBV6-6 and TRBJ2-1; 9 bases match TRBD1. Per the germline V gene, CDR1 is MNHNY and CDR2 is SVGAGI (reference sequence). This CDR3 spans 15 amino acids. Unmatched junction bases numbered 3, after V lost 2 bases and J lost 4 bases.

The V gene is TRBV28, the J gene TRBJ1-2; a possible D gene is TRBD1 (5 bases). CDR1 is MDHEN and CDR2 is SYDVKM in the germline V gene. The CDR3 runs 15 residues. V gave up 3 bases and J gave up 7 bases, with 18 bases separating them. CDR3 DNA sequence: TGTGCCAGCAGTTTCGTCTCCAGGGTAAGGGGTGGCTACACCTTC. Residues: CASSFVSRVRGGYTF.

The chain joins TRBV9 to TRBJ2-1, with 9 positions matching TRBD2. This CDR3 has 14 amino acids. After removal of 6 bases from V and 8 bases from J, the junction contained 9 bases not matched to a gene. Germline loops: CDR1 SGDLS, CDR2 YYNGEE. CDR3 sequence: CASTSGAGGDEQFF. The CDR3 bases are TGTGCCAGCACCTCGGGAGCGGGGGGCGATGAGCAGTTCTTC.

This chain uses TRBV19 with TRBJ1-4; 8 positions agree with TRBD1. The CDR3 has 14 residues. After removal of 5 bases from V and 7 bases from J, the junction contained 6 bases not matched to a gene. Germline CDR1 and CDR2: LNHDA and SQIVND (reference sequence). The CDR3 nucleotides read TGTGCCAGTAGTCCTCAGGGGGCAGGTGAAAAACTGTTTTTT. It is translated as CASSPQGAGEKLFF.

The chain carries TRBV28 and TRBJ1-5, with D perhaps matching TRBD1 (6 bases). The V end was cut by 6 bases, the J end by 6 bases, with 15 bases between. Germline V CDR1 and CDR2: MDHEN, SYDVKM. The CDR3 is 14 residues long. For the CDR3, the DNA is TGTGCCAGCAGGTACAGACAGGTTGGTCAGCCCCAGCATTTT. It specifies CASRYRQVGQPQHF.

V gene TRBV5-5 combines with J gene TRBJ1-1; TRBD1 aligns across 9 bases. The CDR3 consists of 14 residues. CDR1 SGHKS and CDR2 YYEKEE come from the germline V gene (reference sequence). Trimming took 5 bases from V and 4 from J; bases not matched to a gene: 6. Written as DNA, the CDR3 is TGTGCCAGCAGGAAACAGGGGGCGCCCACTGAAGCTTTCTTT. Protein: CASRKQGAPTEAFF.

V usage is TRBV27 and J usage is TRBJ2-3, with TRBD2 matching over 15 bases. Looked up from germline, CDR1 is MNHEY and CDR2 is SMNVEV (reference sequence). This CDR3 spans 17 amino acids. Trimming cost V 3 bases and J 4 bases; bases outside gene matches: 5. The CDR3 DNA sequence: TGTGCCAGCAGTTTGTTCCGGACTAGCGGGGGGGCAGATACGCAGTATTTT. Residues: CASSLFRTSGGADTQYF.

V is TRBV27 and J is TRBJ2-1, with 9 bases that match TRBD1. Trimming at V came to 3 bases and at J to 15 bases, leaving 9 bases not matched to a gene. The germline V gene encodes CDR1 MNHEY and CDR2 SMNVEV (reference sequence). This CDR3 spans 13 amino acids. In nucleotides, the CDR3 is TGTGCCAGCAGTTTGGGGACAGGGTCGTTGCGGTTCTTC. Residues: CASSLGTGSLRFF.

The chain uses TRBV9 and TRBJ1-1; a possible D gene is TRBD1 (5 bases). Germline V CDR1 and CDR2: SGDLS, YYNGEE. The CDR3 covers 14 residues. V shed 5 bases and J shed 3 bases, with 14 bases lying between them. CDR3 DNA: TGTGCCAGCAGTTTCGACGCCAGGGACACTGAAGCTTTCTTT. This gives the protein CASSFDARDTEAFF.

The CDR3 spells CASRKQGYNTEAFF. CDR3 nucleotide sequence: TGTGCCAGCAGAAAACAGGGATACAACACTGAAGCTTTCTTT. The gene calls are TRBV27 and TRBJ1-1, with D maybe TRBD1 (6 bases). V lost 6 bases and J lost 2, with 13 bases in between. Germline CDR1 MNHEY, CDR2 SMNVEV (reference sequence). This CDR3 contains 14 residues.

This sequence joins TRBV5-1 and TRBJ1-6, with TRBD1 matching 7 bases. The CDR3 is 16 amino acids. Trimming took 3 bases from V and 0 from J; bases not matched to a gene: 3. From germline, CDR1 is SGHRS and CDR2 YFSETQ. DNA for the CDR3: TGCGCCAGCAGCTACGGACAGGCCTCCTATAATTCACCCCTCCACTTT. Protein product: CASSYGQASYNSPLHF.

CDR3 nucleotides: TGTGCTAGTGGTTTGCCCTCCGGGGTAGCGGGGGGGCACAGAGATACGCAGTATTTT. Protein product: CASGLPSGVAGGHRDTQYF. The chain combines TRBV12-5 with TRBJ2-3; 11 bases are shared with TRBD2. CDR1 and CDR2 from the germline V gene are LGHNT and FRNRAP. This CDR3 contains 19 residues. The trim removed 2 bases at V and 5 bases at J, leaving 15 bases unmatched.

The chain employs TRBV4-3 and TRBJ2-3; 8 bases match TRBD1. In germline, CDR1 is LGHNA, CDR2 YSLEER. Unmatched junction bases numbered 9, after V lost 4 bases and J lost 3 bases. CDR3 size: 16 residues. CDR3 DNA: TGCGCCAGCAGCCGGCGTCTCAGGGGGCGTACAGATACGCAGTATTTT. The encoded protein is CASSRRLRGRTDTQYF.

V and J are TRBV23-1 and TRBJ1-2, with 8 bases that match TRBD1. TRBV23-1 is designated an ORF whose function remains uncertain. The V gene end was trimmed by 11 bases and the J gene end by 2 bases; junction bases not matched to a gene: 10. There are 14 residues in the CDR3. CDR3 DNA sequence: TGCGCCCGCCCGGTCGGACAGGGAAACTATGGCTACACCTTC. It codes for CARPVGQGNYGYTF.

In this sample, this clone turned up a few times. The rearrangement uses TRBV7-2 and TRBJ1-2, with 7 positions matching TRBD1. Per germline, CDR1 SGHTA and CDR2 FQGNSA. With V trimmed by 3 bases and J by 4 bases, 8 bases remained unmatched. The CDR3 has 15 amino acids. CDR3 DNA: TGTGCCAGCAGCTTCACGACAGGGTTCAGCTATGGCTACACCTTC. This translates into CASSFTTGFSYGYTF.

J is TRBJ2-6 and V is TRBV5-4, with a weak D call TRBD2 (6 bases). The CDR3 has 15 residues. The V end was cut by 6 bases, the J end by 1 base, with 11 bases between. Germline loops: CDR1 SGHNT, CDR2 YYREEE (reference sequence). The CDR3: CASTAGRSGANVLTF. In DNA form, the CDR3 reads TGTGCCAGCACCGCGGGGAGGTCTGGGGCCAACGTCCTGACTTTC.

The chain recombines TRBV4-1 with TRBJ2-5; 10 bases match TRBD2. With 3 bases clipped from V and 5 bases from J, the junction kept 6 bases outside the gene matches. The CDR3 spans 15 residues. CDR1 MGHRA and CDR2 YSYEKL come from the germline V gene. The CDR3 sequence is CASSHSGGPRETQYF. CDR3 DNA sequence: TGCGCCAGCAGCCATAGCGGGGGGCCGAGGGAGACCCAGTACTTC.

CDR3 loop: CASSPGTGAPYEQYF. The CDR3 DNA follows: TGTGCCAGCAGCCCCGGGACAGGGGCTCCCTACGAGCAGTACTTC. The chain employs TRBV7-9 and TRBJ2-7; 10 bases agree with TRBD1. Germline loops: CDR1 SEHNR, CDR2 FQNEAQ (reference sequence). J was trimmed by 2 bases and V by 5 bases; bases with no gene match: 6. This CDR3 is built from 15 residues.

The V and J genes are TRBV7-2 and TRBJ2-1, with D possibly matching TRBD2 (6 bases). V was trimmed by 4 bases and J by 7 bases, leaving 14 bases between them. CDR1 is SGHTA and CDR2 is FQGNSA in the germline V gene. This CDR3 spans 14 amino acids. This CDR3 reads CASSSHRGYNEQFF. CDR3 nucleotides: TGTGCCAGCAGCTCCCACCGGGGGTATAATGAGCAGTTCTTC.